This T cell receptor (beta chain) stems from a study of PD-1 blockade in classical Hodgkin lymphoma. The germline V gene encodes CDR1 MNHEY and CDR2 SMNVEV (reference sequence). The length of the CDR3 is 14 residues. V lost 6 bases to trimming and J lost 4 bases, with 14 bases between them. Relapse was seen in all patients after autologous stem cell transplantation, and brentuximab vedotin exposure was variable. Magnetic negative selection purified CD4+ T cells from thawed PBMCs. TCRdb's copy holds only in-frame clones and misses some; the assay was immunoSEQ multiplex PCR. Altogether 30,000 to 35,000 clones are present, approximately 92% being singletons, with the ten largest covering about 0.24%.

The chain has TRBV27 and TRBJ2-3, with D tentatively TRBD2 (6 bases). The sequenced sample was CD4+ T cells from blood, obtained at baseline. The TCR was taken from a human donor with classical Hodgkin lymphoma. The CDR3 nucleotides read TGTGCCAGCAGCGCCTGGGGGAGGTCAGATACGCAGTATTTT. This codes for CASSAWGRSDTQYF.